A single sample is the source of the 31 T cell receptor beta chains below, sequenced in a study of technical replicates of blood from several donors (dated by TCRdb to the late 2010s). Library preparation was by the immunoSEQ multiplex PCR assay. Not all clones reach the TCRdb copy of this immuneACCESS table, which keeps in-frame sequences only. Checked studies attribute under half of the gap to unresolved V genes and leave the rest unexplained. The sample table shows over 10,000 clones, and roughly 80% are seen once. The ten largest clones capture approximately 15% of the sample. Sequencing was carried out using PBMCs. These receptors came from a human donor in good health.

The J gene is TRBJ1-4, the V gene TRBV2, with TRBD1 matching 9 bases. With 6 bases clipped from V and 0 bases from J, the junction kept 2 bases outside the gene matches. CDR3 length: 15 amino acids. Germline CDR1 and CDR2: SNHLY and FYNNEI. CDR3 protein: CASRGQGTTNEKLFF. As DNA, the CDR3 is TGTGCCAGCAGAGGACAGGGGACAACTAATGAAAAACTGTTTTTT.

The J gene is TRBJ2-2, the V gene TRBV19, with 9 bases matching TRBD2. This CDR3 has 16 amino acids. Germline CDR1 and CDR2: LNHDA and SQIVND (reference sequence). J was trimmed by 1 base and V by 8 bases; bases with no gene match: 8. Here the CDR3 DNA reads TGTGCCAGTTGGGATTTAGCGGGAGTGAACACCGGGGAGCTGTTTTTT. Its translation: CASWDLAGVNTGELFF. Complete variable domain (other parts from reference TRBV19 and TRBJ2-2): DGGITQSPKYLFRKEGQNVTLSCEQNLNHDAMYWYRQDPGQGLRLIYYSQIVNDFQKGDIAEGYSVSREKKESFPLTVTSAQKNPTAFYLCASWDLAGVNTGELFFGEGSRLTVL.

The chain's CDR3 is CASSYFRTGGGYGYTF. The CDR3 DNA sequence: TGTGCCAGCAGTTACTTCAGGACAGGGGGCGGGTATGGCTACACCTTC. V and J are TRBV6-5 and TRBJ1-2; 11 bases match TRBD1. From germline, CDR1 is MNHEY and CDR2 SVGAGI. The CDR3 runs 16 residues. Trimming cost V 1 base and J 5 bases; bases outside gene matches: 6.

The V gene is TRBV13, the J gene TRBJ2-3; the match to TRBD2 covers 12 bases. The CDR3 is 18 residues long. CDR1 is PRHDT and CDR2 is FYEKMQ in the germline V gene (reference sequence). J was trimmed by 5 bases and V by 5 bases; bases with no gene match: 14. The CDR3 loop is CASSPRHGTSGSGDTQYF. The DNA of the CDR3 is TGTGCCAGCAGCCCGCGGCACGGGACTAGCGGGTCTGGAGATACGCAGTATTTT.

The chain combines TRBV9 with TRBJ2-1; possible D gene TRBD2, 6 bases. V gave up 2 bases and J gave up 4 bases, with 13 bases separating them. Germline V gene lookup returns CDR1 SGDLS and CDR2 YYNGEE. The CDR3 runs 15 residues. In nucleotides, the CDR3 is TGTGCCAGCAGCGTGGAGGACTATTTTTACAATGAGCAGTTCTTC. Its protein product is CASSVEDYFYNEQFF. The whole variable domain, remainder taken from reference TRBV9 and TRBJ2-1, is DSGVTQTPKHLITATGQRVTLRCSPRSGDLSVYWYQQSLDQGLQFLIQYYNGEERAKGNILERFSAQQFPDLHSELNLSSLELGDSALYFCASSVEDYFYNEQFFGPGTRLTVL.

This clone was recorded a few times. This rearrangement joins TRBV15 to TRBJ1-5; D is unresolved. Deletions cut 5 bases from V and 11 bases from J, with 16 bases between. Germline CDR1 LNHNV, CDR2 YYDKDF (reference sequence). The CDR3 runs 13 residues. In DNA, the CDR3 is TGTGCCACCAGCTTTCGACGGGATGGGGCCCAGCATTTT. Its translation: CATSFRRDGAQHF.

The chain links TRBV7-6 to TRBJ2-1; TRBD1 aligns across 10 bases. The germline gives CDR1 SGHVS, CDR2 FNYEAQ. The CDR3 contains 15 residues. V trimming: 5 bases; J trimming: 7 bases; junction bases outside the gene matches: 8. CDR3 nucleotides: TGTGCCAGCAGCCGGGACAGGGGAGGTTGGAATGAGCAGTTCTTC. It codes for CASSRDRGGWNEQFF.

CDR3 amino acids: CASSPGQAGSYNEQFF. The CDR3 DNA is TGTGCCAGCAGCCCAGGACAGGCGGGGTCCTACAATGAGCAGTTCTTC. This chain links TRBV28 with TRBJ2-1; tentative D call: TRBD1 (7 bases). From germline, CDR1 is MDHEN and CDR2 SYDVKM. V gave up 6 bases and J gave up 1 base, with 16 bases separating them. The CDR3 sequence is 16 residues long.

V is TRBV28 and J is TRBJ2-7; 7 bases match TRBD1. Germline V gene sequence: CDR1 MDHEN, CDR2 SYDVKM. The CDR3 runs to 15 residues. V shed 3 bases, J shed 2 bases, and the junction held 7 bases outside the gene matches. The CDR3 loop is CASSLGPGTAYEQYF. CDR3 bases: TGTGCCAGCAGTTTGGGCCCCGGGACAGCCTACGAGCAGTACTTC. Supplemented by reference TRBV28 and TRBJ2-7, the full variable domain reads DVKVTQSSRYLVKRTGEKVFLECVQDMDHENMFWYRQDPGLGLRLIYFSYDVKMKEKGDIPEGYSVSREKKERFSLILESASTNQTSMYLCASSLGPGTAYEQYFGPGTRLTVT.

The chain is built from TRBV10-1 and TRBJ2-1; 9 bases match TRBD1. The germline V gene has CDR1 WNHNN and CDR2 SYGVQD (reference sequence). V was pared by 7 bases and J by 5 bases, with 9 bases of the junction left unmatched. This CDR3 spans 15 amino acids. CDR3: CASTFDRGSNNEQFF. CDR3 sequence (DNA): TGCGCCAGCACCTTCGACAGGGGGTCTAACAATGAGCAGTTCTTC.

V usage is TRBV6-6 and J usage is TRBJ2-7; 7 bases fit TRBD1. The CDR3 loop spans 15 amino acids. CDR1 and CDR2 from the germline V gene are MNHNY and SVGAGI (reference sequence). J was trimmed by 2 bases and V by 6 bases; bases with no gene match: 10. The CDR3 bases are TGTGCCAGCAGCCCGACAGGGCCCCTTACCTACGAGCAGTACTTC. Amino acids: CASSPTGPLTYEQYF.

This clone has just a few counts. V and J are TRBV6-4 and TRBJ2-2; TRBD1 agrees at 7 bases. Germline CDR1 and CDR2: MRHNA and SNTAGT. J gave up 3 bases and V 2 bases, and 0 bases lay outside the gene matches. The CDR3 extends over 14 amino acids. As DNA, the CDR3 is TGTGCCAGCAGTGACGGGACAGACACCGGGGAGCTGTTTTTT. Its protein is CASSDGTDTGELFF.

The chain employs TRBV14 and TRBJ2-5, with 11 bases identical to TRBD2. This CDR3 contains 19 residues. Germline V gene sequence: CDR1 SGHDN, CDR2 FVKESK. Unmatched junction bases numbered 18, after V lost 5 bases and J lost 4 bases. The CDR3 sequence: CASSSRPTSGNLWGETQYF. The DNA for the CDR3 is TGTGCCAGCAGCTCGAGACCGACTAGCGGGAACCTCTGGGGAGAGACCCAGTACTTC.

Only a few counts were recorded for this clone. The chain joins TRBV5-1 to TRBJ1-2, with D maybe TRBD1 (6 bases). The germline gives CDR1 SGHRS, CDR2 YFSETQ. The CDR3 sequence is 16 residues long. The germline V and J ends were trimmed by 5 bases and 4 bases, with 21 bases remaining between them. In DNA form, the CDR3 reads TGCGCCAGCAGACCGCCGGACAGATTCAGATTCTATGGCTACACCTTC. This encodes CASRPPDRFRFYGYTF.

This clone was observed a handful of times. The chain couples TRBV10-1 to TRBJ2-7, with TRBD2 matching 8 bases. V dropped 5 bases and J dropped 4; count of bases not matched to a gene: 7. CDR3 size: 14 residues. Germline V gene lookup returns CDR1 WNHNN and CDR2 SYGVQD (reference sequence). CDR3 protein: CASSTSGNQYEQYF. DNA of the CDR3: TGCGCCAGCAGTACTAGCGGCAACCAATACGAGCAGTACTTC.

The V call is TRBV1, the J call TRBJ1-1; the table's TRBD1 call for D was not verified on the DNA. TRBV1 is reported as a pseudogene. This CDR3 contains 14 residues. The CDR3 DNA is TGCACCAGCAGCCAAGGGCCAGGGGACACTGAAGCTTTCTTT. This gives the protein CTSSQGPGDTEAFF.

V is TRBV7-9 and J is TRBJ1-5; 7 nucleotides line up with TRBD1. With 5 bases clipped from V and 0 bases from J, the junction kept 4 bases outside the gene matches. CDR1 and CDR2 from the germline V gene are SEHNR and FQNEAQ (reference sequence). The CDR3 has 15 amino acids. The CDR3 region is CASSPGQFSNQPQHF. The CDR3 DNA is TGTGCCAGCAGCCCGGGACAGTTTAGCAATCAGCCCCAGCATTTT. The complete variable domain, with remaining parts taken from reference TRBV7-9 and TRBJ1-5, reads DTGVSQNPRHKITKRGQNVTFRCDPISEHNRLYWYRQTLGQGPEFLTYFQNEAQLEKSRLLSDRFSAERPKGSFSTLEIQRTEQGDSAMYLCASSPGQFSNQPQHFGDGTRLSIL.

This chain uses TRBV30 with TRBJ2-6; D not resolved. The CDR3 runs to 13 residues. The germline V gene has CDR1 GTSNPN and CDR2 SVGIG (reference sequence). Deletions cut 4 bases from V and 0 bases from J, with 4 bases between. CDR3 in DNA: TGTGCCTGGATGAGCTCTGGGGCCAACGTCCTGACTTTC. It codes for CAWMSSGANVLTF.

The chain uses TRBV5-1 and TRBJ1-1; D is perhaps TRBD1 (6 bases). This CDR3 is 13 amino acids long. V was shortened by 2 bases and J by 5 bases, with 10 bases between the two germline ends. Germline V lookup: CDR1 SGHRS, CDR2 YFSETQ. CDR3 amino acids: CASSFQGNTEAFF. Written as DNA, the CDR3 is TGCGCCAGCAGCTTTCAGGGGAATACTGAAGCTTTCTTT.

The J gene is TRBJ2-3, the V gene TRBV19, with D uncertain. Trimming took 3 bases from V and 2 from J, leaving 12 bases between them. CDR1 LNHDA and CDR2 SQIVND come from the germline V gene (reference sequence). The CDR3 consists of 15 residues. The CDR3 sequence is CASSMVSGHTDTQYF. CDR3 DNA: TGTGCCAGTAGTATGGTCTCTGGCCACACAGATACGCAGTATTTT.

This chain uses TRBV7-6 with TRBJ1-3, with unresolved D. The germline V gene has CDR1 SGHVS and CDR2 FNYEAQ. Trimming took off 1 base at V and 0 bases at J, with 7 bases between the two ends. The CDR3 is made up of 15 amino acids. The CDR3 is CASSLGQVSGNTIYF. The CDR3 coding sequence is TGTGCCAGCAGCTTAGGCCAGGTCTCTGGAAACACCATATATTTT.

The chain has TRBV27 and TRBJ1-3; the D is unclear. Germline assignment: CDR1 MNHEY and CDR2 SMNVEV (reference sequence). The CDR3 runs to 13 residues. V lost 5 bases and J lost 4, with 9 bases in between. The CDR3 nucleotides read TGTGCCAGCAGTCCCTCGGGAGGAAACACCATATATTTT. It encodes CASSPSGGNTIYF.

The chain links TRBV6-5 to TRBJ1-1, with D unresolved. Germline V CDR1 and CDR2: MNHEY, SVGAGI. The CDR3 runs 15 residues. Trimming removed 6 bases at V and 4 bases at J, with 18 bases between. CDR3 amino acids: CASRRPGGPTTEAFF. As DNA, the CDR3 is TGTGCCAGCAGGAGGCCGGGAGGGCCCACCACTGAAGCTTTCTTT.

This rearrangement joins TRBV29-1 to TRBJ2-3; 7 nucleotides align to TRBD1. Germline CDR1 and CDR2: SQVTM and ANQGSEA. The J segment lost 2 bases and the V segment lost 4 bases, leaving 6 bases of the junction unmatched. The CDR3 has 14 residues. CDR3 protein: CSVVKGQTTDTQYF. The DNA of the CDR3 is TGCAGCGTTGTAAAGGGACAGACCACAGATACGCAGTATTTT.

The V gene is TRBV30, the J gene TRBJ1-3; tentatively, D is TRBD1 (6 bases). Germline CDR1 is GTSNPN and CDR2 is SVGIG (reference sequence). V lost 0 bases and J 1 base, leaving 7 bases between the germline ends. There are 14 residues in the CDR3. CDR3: CAWSVGTSGNTIYF. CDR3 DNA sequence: TGTGCCTGGAGTGTCGGGACATCTGGAAACACCATATATTTT.

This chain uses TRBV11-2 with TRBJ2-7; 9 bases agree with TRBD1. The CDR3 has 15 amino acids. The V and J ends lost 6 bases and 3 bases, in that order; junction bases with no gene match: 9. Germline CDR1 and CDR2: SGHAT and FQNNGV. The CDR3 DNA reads TGTGCCAGCAGTTTCCGGGACAGGGAATTCTACGAGCAGTACTTC. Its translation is CASSFRDREFYEQYF.

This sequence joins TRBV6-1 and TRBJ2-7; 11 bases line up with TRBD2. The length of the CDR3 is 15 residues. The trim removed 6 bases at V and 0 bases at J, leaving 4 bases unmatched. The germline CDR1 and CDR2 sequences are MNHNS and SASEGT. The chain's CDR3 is CASSGTSGSSYEQYF. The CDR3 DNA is TGTGCCAGCAGCGGGACTAGCGGCAGCTCCTACGAGCAGTACTTC.

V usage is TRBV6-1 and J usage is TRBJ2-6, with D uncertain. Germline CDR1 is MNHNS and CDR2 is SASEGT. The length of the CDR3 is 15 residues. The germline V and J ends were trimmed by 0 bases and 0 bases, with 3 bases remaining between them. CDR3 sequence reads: CASSEASSGANVLTF. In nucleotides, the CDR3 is TGTGCCAGCAGTGAAGCCAGCTCTGGGGCCAACGTCCTGACTTTC.

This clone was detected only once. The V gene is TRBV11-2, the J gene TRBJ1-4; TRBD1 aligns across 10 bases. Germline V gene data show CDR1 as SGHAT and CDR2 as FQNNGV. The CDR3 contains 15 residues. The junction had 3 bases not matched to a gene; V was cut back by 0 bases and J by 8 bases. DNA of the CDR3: TGTGCCAGCAGCTTAGACGGGACAGGGGTCGAAAAACTGTTTTTT. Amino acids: CASSLDGTGVEKLFF. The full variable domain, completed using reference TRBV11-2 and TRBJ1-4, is EAGVAQSPRYKIIEKRQSVAFWCNPISGHATLYWYQQILGQGPKLLIQFQNNGVVDDSQLPKDRFSAERLKGVDSTLKIQPAKLEDSAVYLCASSLDGTGVEKLFFGSGTQLSVL.

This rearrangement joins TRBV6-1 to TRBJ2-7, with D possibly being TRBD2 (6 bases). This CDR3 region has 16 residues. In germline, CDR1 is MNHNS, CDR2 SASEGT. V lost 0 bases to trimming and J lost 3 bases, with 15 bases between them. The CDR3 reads CASSEAQGLSFYEQYF. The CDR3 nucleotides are TGTGCCAGCAGTGAAGCCCAGGGACTCTCCTTCTACGAGCAGTACTTC.

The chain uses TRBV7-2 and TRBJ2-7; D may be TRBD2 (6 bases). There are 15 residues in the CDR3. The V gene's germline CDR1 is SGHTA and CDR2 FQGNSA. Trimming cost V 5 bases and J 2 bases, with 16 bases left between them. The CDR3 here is CASSPPASAAYEQYF. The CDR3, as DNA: TGTGCCAGCAGCCCGCCTGCTAGCGCCGCCTACGAGCAGTACTTC.